Here is one T cell receptor (beta chain) with its context. Its antigen remains unidentified. Nothing much larger sits one base from this clone, and base qualities are not available. The cohort consisted of some 730 healthy bone marrow donors. At the time of sampling, all cohort members were nominally healthy, though unrecorded immune exposures were likely present. The donor was CMV seropositive and belonged to the group of around 300 seropositive cohort members. A peripheral blood sample was collected from each donor, and TCR beta sequencing was performed on peripheral blood mononuclear cells. The Qiagen DNeasy Blood Extraction Kit was used to extract genomic DNA from the blood cell samples. The sample originates from a study of cytomegalovirus exposure and HLA in healthy donors (dated by TCRdb to the late 2010s). Notes on the research overall: An earlier analysis of several hundred of the donors reported about 280 Gb of sequence data and 117 million unique TCR beta sequences obtained from about 179 million T cells. About 280 gigabases of sequencing data and around 85 million unique TCR sequences made up an early release that covered over 550 HLA-typed donors. Among the roughly 390 genotyped donors, around 81% belonged to the genetic ancestry cluster associated with self-reported Caucasian donors. The study aimed to test whether signatures of past pathogen exposure could be identified by cataloging public T cell receptors. The study used immunosequencing to profile the T cell repertoires of 670 or so subjects and linked those repertoires to cytomegalovirus serostatus. Along with the roughly 670-subject first cohort, a separate validation cohort of some 130 different subjects was used. To predict cytomegalovirus infection status, the study brought together high-throughput TCR immunosequencing, statistical association of individual TCRs with disease status, and machine learning. To study patterns of TCR occurrence, a later analysis re-analyzed previously published TCR beta repertoires from under 750 donors and added high-resolution HLA genotyping. The later analysis used no new phenotypic data to find candidate immune exposures, relying instead on TCR beta sequences and their occurrence across donors. To decide whether each TCR beta V gene segment behaved as functional or pseudogenic, an earlier analysis of some 600 of the donors relied on high-throughput TCR beta sequencing. Donor age, sex, ethnicity and CMV serostatus were compiled together with the repertoire data. Genome-wide SNP genotypes for about three fifths of the roughly 670 donors were used in a later genetic analysis, which treated that subset as a discovery cohort. All discovery cohort repertoires had been generated using a single sequencing platform. HLA typing included class I and class II loci at four-digit resolution. Typing coverage varied by locus: roughly 629-630 donors for A, B, C, DRB1 and DQB1; 500 to 550 for DQA1; 600 to 610 for DPA1; some 470 for DPB1. Five DR-DQ haplotypes were handled as single units for association and clustering, since linkage in the cohort was strong. On average, roughly 240,000 unique TCR beta nucleotide sequences were sequenced per donor among about 400 genotyped donors of the cohort, with roughly a sixth of those sequences being non-productive. Study-level results and caveats: A further reported finding was that TCR beta sequences accurately predicted the HLA-A and HLA-B alleles for most subjects in the first cohort. Immune exposure information for the cohort was limited to CMV serostatus. At a false discovery rate of 0.05, a later analysis linked 15,000 to 20,000 TCR beta sequences to specific HLA alleles. A later genetic analysis reported fewer N-insertions in productive TCRs among donors in an Asian-associated ancestry cluster than the roughly 700-donor mean. In an earlier analysis of around 500 of the donors, most TCR beta V segments appeared in productive rearrangements about 87% or about 30% of the time, broadly matching IMGT annotations. Sequencing depth was assumed to be roughly uniform across donors in the presence/absence analyses, though that assumption may not hold. In a later analysis, HLA-associated TCR beta chains were found to be more clonally expanded and to have lower generation probabilities than equally common non-associated chains. A cluster of highly shared sequence variants was judged likely to represent a technical artifact of the sequencing pipeline. According to the authors, the approach could potentially be generalized to other disease states and immunological phenotypes. A later genetic analysis associated a missense DCLRE1C variant with V-gene and J-gene trimming of TCR beta chains, and an independent cohort replicated the association. Most TCR sequences were seen in very few donors, while some public TCRs were found in many individuals. A later analysis reported that several top co-occurrence clusters appeared linked to parvovirus B19, influenza, CMV and Epstein-Barr virus. Because counts were too low, around 17 rarely observed V segments, including chromosome 9 orphons, were left out of the earlier analysis of approximately 500 of the donors. In a later analysis, TCR association rates were found to vary across HLA loci, with the most associated TCRs seen for DRB1 alleles and the fewest for HLA-C alleles. According to a later analysis, most CMV-associated TCR beta chains appeared to be HLA-restricted, and the HLA associations seemed to be driven largely by CMV exposure. Correlated functional status among segregating V segments might be attributable to linkage disequilibrium, but an unknown experimental factor could not be ruled out. Because some donors lacked HLA typing at each locus, the association tests relied only on the typed subset. A total of about 180 TCR beta chains were listed by the study as associated with cytomegalovirus. In vitro tests confirmed that a few of the cytomegalovirus-associated TCR beta chains recognize cytomegalovirus antigens. In both the original and validation cohorts, the classifier was reported to diagnose cytomegalovirus status with high specificity and sensitivity. This cohort had only TCR beta chains sequenced, and the lack of alpha or paired-chain data limited which features could be detected. Strong co-occurrence of HLA alleles, especially DR and DQ, made assigning TCR associations to individual alleles difficult. Because the 87-base-pair reads could not distinguish some IMGT-functional V segments, including TRBV6-2 and TRBV6-3, those segments were excluded.

The germline V gene provides CDR1 SGHTA and CDR2 FQGTGA. The junction carries 8 bases between V and J, which are trimmed by 5 bases and 3 bases respectively. The cysteine opens and the phenylalanine closes a CDR3 of 14 amino acids. Only the CDR3 part of the read is kept: 42 bases, read in frame from the first base. The protocol used for the library was the immunoSEQ multiplex PCR assay. The multiplex PCR relied on a mix of 60 forward primers for TCR Vbeta segments and 13 reverse primers for TCR Jbeta segments. Amplification of the CDR3 region of rearranged TCR beta genes was performed with a multiplex PCR assay on genomic DNA. The Illumina HiSeq System was used to sequence the amplified TCR beta libraries as 87-base-pair reads. From the authors' description of their analysis: A later analysis counted approximately 76 million unique TCR beta chains across the approximately 700 repertoires, and 10 million to 12 million of these chains were shared by at least two donors. A nearest-neighbor algorithm error-corrected the raw reads and collapsed the reads into unique sequences, merging closely related sequences to remove PCR and sequencing errors. To assign V, D and J gene segments, CDR3 sequences were aligned to IMGT reference sequences. Each retained sequence needed at least a six-nucleotide match to both a V gene segment and a J gene segment. Rearrangements were called productive when the CDR3 lacked stop codons and stayed in frame with V and J; all others were non-productive. Following IMGT convention, CDR3 was defined as the stretch from the second conserved V-encoded cysteine up to the conserved J-encoded phenylalanine. The earlier analysis of 450 to 750 of the donors excluded any sequence lacking an unambiguous match to a single V gene segment. In an earlier analysis of some 590 of the donors, a V segment was called functional when productive rearrangements were above 56.7%, and segregating when the standard deviation between donors exceeded 5%. A statistical classification framework was built to diagnose cytomegalovirus status from the catalog of TCR beta chain sequences. A later analysis assigned V and J genes by comparing TCR nucleotide sequences with IMGT/GENE-DB human TR gene sequences. Using the TCRdist pipeline, a later analysis assigned CDR3 sequences along with most-parsimonious VDJ recombination scenarios. In a later analysis, every TCR beta chain was defined by the combination of its CDR3 amino acid sequence and its V-gene family, and reads without a unique V-gene family were dropped. A later analysis removed 600 or so highly shared, low-generation-probability nucleotide sequences to deal with suspected cross-contamination and a sequencing artifact. In a later analysis, a clonal expansion index for each public chain was calculated from normalized within-repertoire ranks of inferred template counts. In a later analysis, generation probabilities were computed with a VDJ recombination model fitted to out-of-frame rearrangements, and the resulting probabilities were checked against IGoR. In a later analysis, hypergeometric tests were used to score TCR-TCR, TCR-HLA and TCR-CMV co-occurrence, with a repertoire-size bias correction applied to TCR pairs. A later analysis estimated false discovery rates by permuting HLA or CMV assignments 20 times. In a later analysis, co-occurring TCRs were grouped using DBSCAN, and TCRdist sequence similarity was added for clustering within HLA-allele-positive subsets. Repertoires with fewer than 30,000 or more than 120,000 public chains, plus five repertoires with anomalous nucleotide sharing, were excluded from co-occurrence clustering. In its TCRdb copy, this immuneACCESS table keeps in-frame sequences only and misses some clones. Where compared with another copy, unresolved V genes explain less than half of these, and the others have no known cause. V and J calls and clone size follow that table, whereas D and trimming were derived from the DNA. The sample data list fewer than 250,000 clones, and about four fifths of these were observed just once. The ten largest clones represent around 3.5% of the sample.

The sequence was collected from a man aged 35 to 55 in good health and CMV-seropositive. The sequencing sample was made of PBMCs. This chain joins TRBV7-3 to TRBJ1-6; the D gene assignment is ambiguous. The nucleotide sequence reads TGTGCCAGCAGCCCGAGCGGCTATAATTCACCCCTCCACTTT. Its translation reads: CASSPSGYNSPLHF.